Following are 5 T cell receptor beta chains from one sample sequenced in a study of OX40 agonist ivuxolimab in advanced cancers. Method: immunoSEQ multiplex PCR; TCRdb's copy keeps in-frame clones and lacks some. The sample shows fewer than 65,000 clones, less than 85% of them seen only once. This material consisted of CD4+ or CD8+ T cells sorted from blood, taken in a trial of the OX40 agonist ivuxolimab. The receptor set was obtained from an adult with an advanced solid tumor such as melanoma, head and neck, liver or kidney cancer.

The J gene is TRBJ2-7, the V gene TRBV6-5, with D perhaps TRBD1 (6 bases). The CDR3 is 12 residues long. Trimming took 8 bases from V and 2 from J, leaving 10 bases between them. CDR1 is MNHEY and CDR2 is SVGAGI in the germline V gene. Written as DNA, the CDR3 is TGTGCCAGCGGCGGACAGACCTACGAGCAGTACTTC. This gives the protein CASGGQTYEQYF.

The count of this clone is one. The chain uses TRBV28 and TRBJ2-1; D ambiguous. Per the germline V gene, CDR1 is MDHEN and CDR2 is SYDVKM. The CDR3 has 15 amino acids. The ends were cut back, 4 bases at V and 6 bases at J, with 16 bases in the middle. The CDR3 DNA follows: TGTGCCAGCAGTTCCTTATTGGGCCTAACCAATGAGCAGTTCTTC. The encoded protein is CASSSLLGLTNEQFF.

Turning to this clone: Germline is not matched at one junction end, which may reflect a read error. The rearrangement uses TRBV5-5 and TRBJ1-6, with unresolved D. The CDR3 extends over 16 amino acids. CDR1 and CDR2 (germline): SGHKS, YYEKEE (reference sequence). DNA for the CDR3: TGCGCCAGCAGCCAAGGCCTTTACTCCTATAATTCACCCCTCCACTTT. It translates to CASSQGLYSYNSPLHF.

The rearrangement uses TRBV27 and TRBJ2-4, with a possible D match to TRBD1 (6 bases). The germline V gene has CDR1 MNHEY and CDR2 SMNVEV (reference sequence). V was shortened by 7 bases and J by 0 bases, with 28 bases between the two germline ends. The CDR3 extends over 20 amino acids. CDR3 residues: CASIPGPGTFPSRAKNIQYF. The CDR3 DNA sequence: TGTGCCAGCATTCCGGGGCCCGGGACATTCCCCTCTAGAGCCAAAAACATTCAGTACTTC.

This clone is medium-sized by share. V usage is TRBV10-3 and J usage is TRBJ1-3; possibly TRBD1 for D (6 bases). The V end was cut by 6 bases, the J end by 0 bases, with 9 bases between. The germline V gene encodes CDR1 ENHRY and CDR2 SYGVKD. CDR3 length: 14 residues. The CDR3 bases are TGTGCCATCAGCTTAGGGGGCTCTGGAAACACCATATATTTT. Amino acids: CAISLGGSGNTIYF.